Below, 10 T cell receptor beta chains from the same sample are listed, as sequenced in a study of blood T cell repertoires in COVID-19. Assay: immunoSEQ multiplex PCR; the TCRdb copy retains only in-frame clones and omits some. The table has about 200,000 clones, roughly 80% seen once; the top ten hold roughly 7%. Source material: PBMCs or T cells enriched from blood (not recorded which). The receptors here all came from a man aged 40-55 years who had recovered from COVID-19.

V gene TRBV3-1 (or the pseudogene TRBV3-2) combines with J gene TRBJ1-2; D might be TRBD1 (6 bases). V gave up 4 bases and J gave up 4 bases, with 10 bases separating them. The CDR3 is 13 residues long. The germline CDR1 and CDR2 sequences are LGHDT and YNNKEL (reference sequence). CDR3: CASSPLDSYGYTF. DNA of the CDR3: TGTGCCAGCAGCCCATTGGACAGCTATGGCTACACCTTC.

This chain links TRBV13 with TRBJ1-2; TRBD1 matches 7 bases. J lost 3 bases, V lost 5 bases, and 6 bases had no gene match. CDR1 and CDR2 (germline): PRHDT, FYEKMQ (reference sequence). The CDR3 covers 14 residues. CDR3 in amino acids: CASSEGDRYYGYTF. The CDR3 nucleotides are TGTGCCAGCAGCGAGGGGGACAGATACTATGGCTACACCTTC.

The chain uses TRBV13 and TRBJ1-6; the D gene is possibly TRBD1 (6 bases). The CDR3 has 14 amino acids. From germline, CDR1 is PRHDT and CDR2 FYEKMQ (reference sequence). V was trimmed by 4 bases and J by 7 bases, leaving 11 bases between them. CDR3 coding DNA: TGTGCCAGCAGCTCCGGACAGTTAAATTCACCCCTCCACTTT. Its translation is CASSSGQLNSPLHF.

V gene TRBV7-9 combines with J gene TRBJ1-1; TRBD1 is a possible D gene (5 bases). Trimming shortened V by 3 bases and J by 8 bases, and 13 bases separated the two germline ends. The CDR3 is made up of 13 amino acids. In germline, CDR1 is SEHNR, CDR2 FQNEAQ (reference sequence). The CDR3 nucleotides read TGTGCCAGCAGCTTTTCTCGACAGAACGAAGCTTTCTTT. It yields the protein CASSFSRQNEAFF. Filled out from reference TRBV7-9 and TRBJ1-1, the complete variable domain reads DTGVSQNPRHKITKRGQNVTFRCDPISEHNRLYWYRQTLGQGPEFLTYFQNEAQLEKSRLLSDRFSAERPKGSFSTLEIQRTEQGDSAMYLCASSFSRQNEAFFGQGTRLTVV.

This clone was seen a handful of times. This rearrangement joins TRBV2 to TRBJ2-7, with 9 nucleotides matching TRBD1. V was clipped by 6 bases and J by 6 bases; unmatched bases: 12. The CDR3 loop spans 15 amino acids. Germline V gene data show CDR1 as SNHLY and CDR2 as FYNNEI. DNA for the CDR3: TGTGCCAGCAGAGACCGGGACAGGGCAATTGGCGAGCAGTACTTC. This encodes CASRDRDRAIGEQYF.

This chain joins TRBV5-1 and TRBJ1-6, with 9 bases that match TRBD1. The J segment lost 1 base and the V segment lost 0 bases, leaving 5 bases of the junction unmatched. Germline-derived CDR1 and CDR2 are SGHRS and YFSETQ. The CDR3 sequence is 18 residues long. The DNA for the CDR3 is TGCGCCAGCAGCTTGGCAACGGACAGGGGTTCCTATAATTCACCCCTCCACTTT. Protein product: CASSLATDRGSYNSPLHF.

The rearrangement links TRBV4-1 to TRBJ2-1, with a possible D match to TRBD2 (7 bases). The CDR3 extends over 17 amino acids. Trimming took off 1 base at V and 2 bases at J, with 15 bases between the two ends. In germline, CDR1 is MGHRA, CDR2 YSYEKL. CDR3 bases: TGCGCCAGCAGCCAAGGGGCAGCGGGGACACCCTACAATGAGCAGTTCTTC. Translating gives CASSQGAAGTPYNEQFF.

This rearrangement joins TRBV5-4 to TRBJ2-2; D is unclear. The CDR3 loop spans 16 amino acids. Germline V lookup: CDR1 SGHNT, CDR2 YYREEE (reference sequence). V lost 5 bases, J lost 1 base, and 15 bases lay in between. The CDR3 DNA follows: TGTGCCAGCAGTCACTCTGTGGCGGTGAACACCGGGGAGCTGTTTTTT. Amino acid sequence: CASSHSVAVNTGELFF. Full variable domain (remainder filled in from reference TRBV5-4 and TRBJ2-2): ETGVTQSPTHLIKTRGQQVTLRCSSQSGHNTVSWYQQALGQGPQFIFQYYREEENGRGNFPPRFSGLQFPNYSSELNVNALELDDSALYLCASSHSVAVNTGELFFGEGSRLTVL.

The chain links TRBV24-1 to TRBJ1-2; D is possibly TRBD1 (6 bases). The CDR3 is made up of 13 amino acids. With 2 bases removed from V and 7 bases from J, the gap between germline ends came to 10 bases. Germline V gene data show CDR1 as KGHDR and CDR2 as SFDVKD. The CDR3 sequence: CATSDSTGIGYTF. Here the CDR3 DNA reads TGTGCCACCAGTGATTCGACAGGTATTGGCTACACCTTC.

This CDR3 reads CATSDLSGNQPQHF. The CDR3 nucleotides are TGTGCCACCAGTGATTTGTCCGGCAATCAGCCCCAGCATTTT. This chain connects TRBV24-1 to TRBJ1-5; D gene uncertain. Germline loops: CDR1 KGHDR, CDR2 SFDVKD. The CDR3 has 14 amino acids. The V and J ends lost 0 bases and 2 bases respectively, with 4 bases between them.